The rows below give T cell receptor beta chains drawn from one sample of a study of CD8 T cells in Susac syndrome. MiXCR, applied by TCRdb to the immunoSEQ multiplex PCR reads, yields one record per CDR3 protein. The table lists about 250,000 distinct CDR3 sequences, about 93% of them singletons, with 0.065% to 0.08% in the top ten. The material sequenced was CD4+ T cells from PBMCs. Source of these receptors: a human donor with multiple sclerosis. The CDR3 runs from the conserved cysteine through the conserved F or W. Each record gives: J gene, V gene, D gene, clone size, CDR3 DNA, CDR3 protein. The D gene is left open where the match is weak. Clone size, where shown, is once, few, many, or a class for clones that have expanded.

>TRBJ2-3|TRBV29-1|NA|NA
TGCAGCGTTGCTGAGGGGAGGCGTACAGATACGCAGTATTTT
CSVAEGRRTDTQYF
>TRBJ2-5|TRBV20-1|NA|NA
TGCAGTGCTAGAGAGAGGGCGGGCCAAGAGACCCAGTACTTC
CSARERAGQETQYF
>TRBJ2-7|TRBV2|NA|NA
TGTGCCAGCATTTCGGACGGTCGCCCCGACGAGCAGTACTTC
CASISDGRPDEQYF
>TRBJ1-2|TRBV29-1|NA|NA
TGCAGCGTTTTCGGAACTAACTATGGCTACACCTTC
CSVFGTNYGYTF
>TRBJ1-1|TRBV3-1|NA|NA
TGTGCCAGCAGCCAAGACGTTGCGGGGTTAGGGAACACTGAAGCTTTCTTT
CASSQDVAGLGNTEAFF
>TRBJ2-3|TRBV29-1|TRBD2|NA
TGCAGCGTCCCAGCGGGACCCCCCGATACGCAGTATTTT
CSVPAGPPDTQYF
>TRBJ2-2|TRBV5-1|NA|NA
TGCGCCAGCCCCTCGGGGGCCGGGGGGACCGGGGAGCTGTTTTTT
CASPSGAGGTGELFF
>TRBJ2-6|TRBV9|NA|NA
TGTGCCAGCAGCACCCCCCAGGGGGAGGGTACCTACTCTGGGGCCAACGTCCTGACTTTC
CASSTPQGEGTYSGANVLTF
>TRBJ1-2|TRBV7-2|TRBD1|NA
TGTGCCAGCAGCCCAAAGGGACAGTTGGGCAACTATGGCTACACCTTC
CASSPKGQLGNYGYTF
>TRBJ1-2|TRBV3-1|TRBD1|few
TGTGCCAGCAGCCAAGATTCGACAGGGCGGGGCTACACCTTC
CASSQDSTGRGYTF
>TRBJ2-3|TRBV20-1|TRBD2|NA
TGCAGTGCCGCGACTAGCGGGGCGGAGTTGGATACGCAGTATTTT
CSAATSGAELDTQYF
>TRBJ2-1|TRBV5-1|NA|NA
TGCGCCAGCAGTACCGGGACTCTGAATGAGCAGTTCTTC
CASSTGTLNEQFF
>TRBJ1-5|TRBV19|NA|NA
TGTGCCAGTAGTTTTAGGACAGCCCTCGGAGGGTATAGCAATCAGCCCCAGCATTTT
CASSFRTALGGYSNQPQHF
>TRBJ2-5|TRBV5-1|TRBD2|NA
TGCGCCAGCAGCTTGGGGCTAGCGGGAGAGTACCAAGAGACCCAGTACTTC
CASSLGLAGEYQETQYF
>TRBJ2-1|TRBV15|TRBD2|NA
TGTGCCACCAGCGTCGGGGCTAGCGGGGCCTCCTACAATGAGCAGTTCTTC
CATSVGASGASYNEQFF
>TRBJ2-5|TRBV20-1|NA|NA
TGCAGTGCTAGAGTTAGGGGAGGTGCTCAAGAGACCCAGTACTTC
CSARVRGGAQETQYF
>TRBJ2-1|TRBV28|TRBD2|once
TGTGCCAGCATTTCGGGACTAGTAAGGGACAATGAGCAGTTCTTC
CASISGLVRDNEQFF
>TRBJ1-5|TRBV28|NA|NA
TGTGCCAGCAGTTTGCAACAGGCGGGGCGCAATCAGCCCCAGCATTTT
CASSLQQAGRNQPQHF
>TRBJ2-5|TRBV20-1|NA|once
TGCAGTGCTCCCCTCGGTAGCCATACCTCTGAGACCCAGTACTTC
CSAPLGSHTSETQYF
>TRBJ1-1|TRBV15|NA|NA
TGTGCCACCAGCAGAGCGGTTGGAGAGACTGAAGCTTTCTTT
CATSRAVGETEAFF
>TRBJ2-3|TRBV5-1|TRBD1|NA
TGCGCCAGCAGCGTGACAGGGATTGGCACAGATACGCAGTATTTT
CASSVTGIGTDTQYF
>TRBJ1-5|TRBV30|NA|NA
TGTGCCGGAGGTTTGGGGGCCAATCAGCCCCAGCATTTT
CAGGLGANQPQHF
>TRBJ2-2|TRBV19|TRBD2|NA
TGTGCCAGTGCGGGGGGTCCCAACACCGGGGAGCTGTTTTTT
CASAGGPNTGELFF
>TRBJ2-4|TRBV16|NA|NA
TGTGCCAGCAGCCAATCGGGGAACATTCAGTACTTC
CASSQSGNIQYF
>TRBJ1-2|TRBV28|TRBD1|NA
TGTGCCAGCAGGGGGGGAACCGGGACAGGGGCCCGTAACTATGGCTACACCTTC
CASRGGTGTGARNYGYTF
>TRBJ1-1|TRBV5-1|NA|NA
TGCGCCAGCAGCCCTGTCCCCCGGGGTCCTGAAGCTTTCTTT
CASSPVPRGPEAFF
>TRBJ1-3|TRBV20-1|NA|NA
TGCAGTGCTAGGAGGGACACGCGCTCTGGAAACACCATATATTTT
CSARRDTRSGNTIYF
>TRBJ2-2|TRBV10-3|NA|NA
TGTGCCATCGTGGCAGGGGCCACCGGGGAGCTGTTTTTT
CAIVAGATGELFF
>TRBJ1-1|TRBV12-3/TRBV12-4|TRBD1|NA
TGTGCCAGCAGACGGCAGGGGGGGCGCGGGGCCGAAGCTTTCTTT
CASRRQGGRGAEAFF
>TRBJ1-2|TRBV4-1|TRBD1|NA
TGCGCCAGCAGCCAGGGGGGGACAGGGGATCCTAACTATGGCTACACCTTC
CASSQGGTGDPNYGYTF
>TRBJ2-1|TRBV20-1|TRBD2|NA
TGCAGTGCTAGGGGGATAGCGGGATACAATGAGCAGTTCTTC
CSARGIAGYNEQFF
>TRBJ2-3|TRBV5-1|NA|few
TGTGCCAGCAGCTTGGCGGGAAGCACAGATACGCAGTATTTT
CASSLAGSTDTQYF
>TRBJ1-6|TRBV5-4|NA|NA
TGTGCCAGCAGCCTCCCTCAGGGGAATAATTCACCCCTCCACTTT
CASSLPQGNNSPLHF
>TRBJ2-5|TRBV5-4|TRBD1|NA
TGTGCCAGCAGCATCCCGGGACAGGGTGTGCAAGAGACCCAGTACTTC
CASSIPGQGVQETQYF
>TRBJ2-1|TRBV6-5|NA|NA
TGTGCCAGCAGTTACTCCCTAGGGCTGGTCTACGACAATGAGCAGTTCTTC
CASSYSLGLVYDNEQFF
>TRBJ1-1|TRBV10-1|TRBD1|NA
TGCGCCAGCAGCGAAAACAGGGGGACTGAAGCTTTCTTT
CASSENRGTEAFF
>TRBJ1-3|TRBV14|NA|NA
TGTGCCAGCAGCCAAGTACGGACGAGCTCTGGAAACACCATATATTTT
CASSQVRTSSGNTIYF
>TRBJ2-4|TRBV6-1|NA|NA
TGTGCCAGCAGCATCACAGGAACCAAAAACATTCAGTACTTC
CASSITGTKNIQYF
>TRBJ2-7|TRBV18|NA|NA
TGTGCCAGCTCACCATCCCCCGGCGAGCAGTACTTC
CASSPSPGEQYF
>TRBJ2-3|TRBV23-1|NA|NA
TGCGCCAGCAGTCATCCTACCCGGGCCCTGGATACGCAGTATTTT
CASSHPTRALDTQYF
>TRBJ2-7|TRBV4-1|TRBD2|NA
TGCGCCAGCAGCCCAGCGGGGGGGATCTACGAGCAGTACTTC
CASSPAGGIYEQYF
>TRBJ2-1|TRBV7-3|TRBD2|NA
TGTGCCAGCAGCCCAGGACTAGCACAGTCCTACAATGAGCAGTTCTTC
CASSPGLAQSYNEQFF